The entry that follows covers one TCR beta chain sequence. Its specificity is unknown. The record originates from a study of a mutant IDH1 vaccine in newly diagnosed glioma. Repertoires were generated with immunoSEQ multiplex PCR, while TCRdb's copy carries only in-frame clones and drops some. The table records more than 30,000 clones, around 90% of them present only once. The V end was cut by 0 bases, the J end by 4 bases, with 7 bases between. CDR1 and CDR2 (germline): SGHRS, YFSETQ. This CDR3 region has 13 residues. Time point in this sample: week 11, during vaccination. Every vaccination contained 300 ug of the mutant IDH1 20-mer peptide and was paired with topical imiquimod. Donor diagnoses consisted of new WHO grade 3 or 4 IDH1-mutant, ATRX-lost astrocytomas.

The V and J genes are TRBV5-1 and TRBJ1-1; no reliable D call. The specimen comprised PBMCs, sampled from a glioma patient whose treatment included an IDH1 peptide vaccine. This TCR derives from a young man with glioma. CDR3 sequence: CASSLEVGTEAFF. The DNA for the CDR3 is TGCGCCAGCAGCTTGGAGGTGGGCACTGAAGCTTTCTTT.